These 5 T cell receptor beta chains share one sample of origin, sequenced in a study of T cell responses to AZD1222 COVID-19 vaccine. TCRdb's copy holds only in-frame clones and misses some; the assay was immunoSEQ multiplex PCR. The data show 130,000 to 150,000 clones, 75% to 90% seen once. Sample: peripheral blood, taken on day 0 of AZD1222 vaccination. The receptors were sampled from an adult in good health.

The chain employs TRBV10-1 and TRBJ1-5; D not certain. CDR1 is WNHNN, CDR2 SYGVQD, per germline (reference sequence). This CDR3 region has 16 residues. Trimming shortened V by 8 bases and J by 4 bases, and 21 bases separated the two germline ends. The chain's CDR3 is CASSLRRPQENQPQHF. CDR3 bases: TGCGCCAGCTCTCTCCGCCGGCCCCAGGAGAATCAGCCCCAGCATTTT.

This chain connects TRBV27 to TRBJ1-2; 9 bases agree with TRBD1. The CDR3 consists of 13 residues. Germline lookup yields CDR1 MNHEY and CDR2 SMNVEV (reference sequence). V trimming: 3 bases; J trimming: 8 bases; junction bases outside the gene matches: 4. DNA for the CDR3: TGTGCCAGCAGTTTTGGGACAGGGCGCGGCTACACCTTC. Translating it yields CASSFGTGRGYTF.

J is TRBJ2-2 and V is TRBV6-1; 8 nucleotides agree with TRBD2. The trim removed 2 bases at V and 4 bases at J, leaving 3 bases unmatched. From germline, CDR1 is MNHNS and CDR2 SASEGT. CDR3 length: 15 residues. CDR3 nucleotides: TGTGCCAGCAGTGAACTAGCGGGCTCCACCGGGGAGCTGTTTTTT. It is translated as CASSELAGSTGELFF.

Only a few counts were recorded for this clone. V usage is TRBV2 and J usage is TRBJ1-2; no firm D call. Germline CDR1 and CDR2: SNHLY and FYNNEI. The CDR3 sequence is 17 residues long. Trimming pared 10 bases from V and 4 bases from J, leaving 28 bases between. CDR3: CAITDGRSLSVSYGYTF. DNA for the CDR3: TGTGCCATAACTGACGGGAGGTCCCTCTCCGTCTCCTATGGCTACACCTTC.

This sequence joins TRBV6-5 and TRBJ2-5; the D is unclear. Per germline, CDR1 MNHEY and CDR2 SVGAGI. This CDR3 comprises 15 residues. Trimming left V 0 bases short and J 5 bases short, with 13 bases between. CDR3 in amino acids: CASSYSLYLDETQYF. CDR3 DNA: TGTGCCAGCAGTTACTCATTATACCTCGATGAGACCCAGTACTTC.